The source of this T cell receptor (beta chain) is a study of cytomegalovirus exposure and HLA in healthy donors. Points on this clone: The target antigen is unknown.

Germline assignment: CDR1 LGHNA and CDR2 YNFKEQ. The CDR3 has 14 residues. V was shortened by 2 bases and J by 1 base, with 9 bases between the two germline ends. Both 60 Vbeta primers and 13 Jbeta primers went into the PCR. Using immunoSEQ multiplex PCR, the repertoire was profiled, and TCRdb retains in-frame clones only, with some absent. The sample holds approximately 110,000 clones, around three quarters seen once. Study results and caveats: Indistinguishable V segments, including TRBV6-2 and TRBV6-3, were excluded. About 87% or about 30% of the time was how often most TCR beta V segments were productive, according to an earlier analysis.

The TCR originated in a middle-aged man in good health and CMV-seronegative. Sequencing input: PBMCs. The rearrangement links TRBV4-2 to TRBJ2-7; the D is unclear. This CDR3 is CASSQTQASYEQYF. In DNA, the CDR3 is TGTGCCAGCAGCCAAACTCAGGCTTCCTACGAGCAGTACTTC.